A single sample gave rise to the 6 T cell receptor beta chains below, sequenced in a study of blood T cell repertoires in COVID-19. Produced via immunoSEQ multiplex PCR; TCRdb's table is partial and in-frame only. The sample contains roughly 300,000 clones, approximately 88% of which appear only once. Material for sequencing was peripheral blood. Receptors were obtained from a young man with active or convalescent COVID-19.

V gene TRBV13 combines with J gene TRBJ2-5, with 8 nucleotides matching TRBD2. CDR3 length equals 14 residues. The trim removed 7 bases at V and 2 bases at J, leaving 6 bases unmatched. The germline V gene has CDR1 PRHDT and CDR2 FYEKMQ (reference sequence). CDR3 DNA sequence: TGTGCCAGCATCCGTAGCGGGGCTCAAGAGACCCAGTACTTC. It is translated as CASIRSGAQETQYF. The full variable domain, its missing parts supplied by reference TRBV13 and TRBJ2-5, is AAGVIQSPRHLIKEKRETATLKCYPIPRHDTVYWYQQGPGQDPQFLISFYEKMQSDKGSIPDRFSAQQFSDYHSELNMSSLELGDSALYFCASIRSGAQETQYFGPGTRLLVL.

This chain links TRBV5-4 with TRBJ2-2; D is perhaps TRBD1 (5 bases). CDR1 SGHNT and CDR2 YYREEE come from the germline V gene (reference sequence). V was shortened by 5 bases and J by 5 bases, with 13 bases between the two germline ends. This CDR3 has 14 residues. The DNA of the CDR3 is TGTGCCAGCAGGGTCGCAGGGCGAACCGGGGAGCTGTTTTTT. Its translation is CASRVAGRTGELFF. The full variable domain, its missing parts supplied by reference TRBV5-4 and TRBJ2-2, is ETGVTQSPTHLIKTRGQQVTLRCSSQSGHNTVSWYQQALGQGPQFIFQYYREEENGRGNFPPRFSGLQFPNYSSELNVNALELDDSALYLCASRVAGRTGELFFGEGSRLTVL.

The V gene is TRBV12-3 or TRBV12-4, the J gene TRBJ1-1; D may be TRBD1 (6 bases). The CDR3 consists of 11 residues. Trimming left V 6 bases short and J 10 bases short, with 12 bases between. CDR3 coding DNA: TGTGCCAGCAGGATGGGGGGGCCAGCTTTCTTT. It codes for CASRMGGPAFF.

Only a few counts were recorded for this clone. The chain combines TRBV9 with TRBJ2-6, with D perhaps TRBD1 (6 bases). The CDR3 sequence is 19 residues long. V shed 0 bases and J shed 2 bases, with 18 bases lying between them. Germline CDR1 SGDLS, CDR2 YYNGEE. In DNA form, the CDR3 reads TGTGCCAGCAGCGTAGAGACAGGTCGACTAACGGCTGGGGCCAACGTCCTGACTTTC. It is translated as CASSVETGRLTAGANVLTF.

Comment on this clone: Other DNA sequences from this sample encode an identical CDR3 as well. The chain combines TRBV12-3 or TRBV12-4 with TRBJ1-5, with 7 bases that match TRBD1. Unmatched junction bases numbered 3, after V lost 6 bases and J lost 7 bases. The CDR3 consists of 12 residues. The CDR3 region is CASRSGGQPQHF. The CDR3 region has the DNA TGTGCCAGCAGATCAGGGGGGCAGCCCCAGCATTTT.

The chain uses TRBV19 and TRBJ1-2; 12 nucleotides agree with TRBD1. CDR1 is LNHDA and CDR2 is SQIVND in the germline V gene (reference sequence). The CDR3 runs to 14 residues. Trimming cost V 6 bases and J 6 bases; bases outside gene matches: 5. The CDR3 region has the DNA TGTGCCAGTAGGGGCGGGACAGGGGGCGATGGCTACACCTTC. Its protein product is CASRGGTGGDGYTF.